This T cell receptor (beta chain) was recovered during a study of CD8 T cells in Susac syndrome. Germline values: CDR1 MGHRA, CDR2 YSYEKL. This CDR3 spans 16 amino acids. J gave up 2 bases and V 1 base, and 6 bases lay outside the gene matches. It was with random hexamers that roughly 0.45 to 1 ug RNA was reverse transcribed. MiXCR, applied by TCRdb to the immunoSEQ multiplex PCR reads, yields one record per CDR3 protein. The table shows about 140,000 distinct CDR3 sequences, with approximately 95% occurring only once. The receptor was isolated from a human donor in good health. Sequenced: CD8+ T cells from PBMCs. This chain uses TRBV4-1 with TRBJ2-7; 9 bases align to TRBD1. The CDR3 DNA reads as TGCGCCAGCAGCCAAGGGGCGGGACAGGGAACCTACGAGCAGTACTTC. This sequence encodes CASSQGAGQGTYEQYF.